The 2 T cell receptor beta chains below all came from one sample that was sequenced in a study of memory CD4+ T cells and cytomegalovirus serostatus. Single viable CD3+CD4+CD8-CD45RO+ cells were sorted as the memory CD4+ T cells. Some clones are missing from TCRdb's copy, which holds only in-frame ones; the method was immunoSEQ multiplex PCR. This sample carries tens of thousands of clones, 70% to 85% of them seen once, and the ten largest clones take more than 0.75%. The sample comprised memory CD4+ T cells from blood. Source of these receptors: an adult in good health and CMV-seronegative.

This clone was found once. The chain employs TRBV7-2 and TRBJ2-3; 12 bases fit TRBD2. CDR3 size: 17 residues. Germline V gene data show CDR1 as SGHTA and CDR2 as FQGNSA. The trim removed 5 bases at V and 2 bases at J, leaving 8 bases unmatched. The CDR3 nucleotides are TGTGCCAGCAGCCCCGGAACTAGCGGGGGGTACACAGATACGCAGTATTTT. Translation gives CASSPGTSGGYTDTQYF.

A remark on this clone: One end of the junction fails to match germline, which may point to a read error. The chain is built from TRBV28 and TRBJ1-2; D is undetermined. The CDR3 is 12 amino acids. Germline assignment: CDR1 MDHEN and CDR2 SYDVKM. The CDR3 nucleotides are TGTGCCAGCAGTCCCCCCCAGAAGTTTAAGGCCTTC. Residues: CASSPPQKFKAF.